These 17 T cell receptor beta chains originate from one sample sequenced in a study of T cell changes during pregnancy in multiple sclerosis. Produced via immunoSEQ multiplex PCR; TCRdb's table is partial and in-frame only. The data show about 100,000 clones, roughly 90% seen once. The sequences come from peripheral blood, collected in the third trimester of pregnancy. The origin of the receptors is a female donor in good health, enrolled as a control in a pregnancy study.

The chain links TRBV4-2 to TRBJ2-2, with 13 bases lining up with TRBD2. Per the germline V gene, CDR1 is LGHNA and CDR2 is YNFKEQ. The CDR3 has 20 residues. The V gene end was trimmed by 0 bases and the J gene end by 1 base; junction bases not matched to a gene: 8. CDR3 residues: CASSQDWGLAGLRNTGELFF. The CDR3 region has the DNA TGTGCCAGCAGCCAAGATTGGGGACTAGCGGGGCTTAGGAACACCGGGGAGCTGTTTTTT.

V gene TRBV30 combines with J gene TRBJ1-4, with 7 bases fitting TRBD1. This CDR3 contains 15 residues. The trim removed 0 bases at V and 5 bases at J, leaving 6 bases unmatched. Germline CDR1 GTSNPN, CDR2 SVGIG (reference sequence). CDR3 sequence reads: CAWSVMTGKNEKLFF. The CDR3, as DNA: TGTGCCTGGAGTGTAATGACAGGGAAAAATGAAAAACTGTTTTTT.

This chain's CDR3 is CASSWSGGYQETQYF. CDR3 nucleotide sequence: TGTGCCAGCAGCTGGAGCGGGGGGTACCAAGAGACCCAGTACTTC. The chain has TRBV5-4 and TRBJ2-5; 9 bases match TRBD2. This CDR3 contains 15 residues. CDR1 is SGHNT, CDR2 YYREEE, per germline (reference sequence). J gave up 0 bases and V 3 bases, and 3 bases lay outside the gene matches.

The rearrangement joins TRBV30 to TRBJ1-1; 7 bases fit TRBD1. CDR3 length: 12 residues. CDR1 and CDR2 from the germline V gene are GTSNPN and SVGIG (reference sequence). Trimming removed 3 bases from V and 5 bases from J; junction bases left unmatched: 3. The CDR3 protein is CAWRNRGTEAFF. CDR3 bases: TGTGCCTGGAGGAACAGGGGTACTGAAGCTTTCTTT.

The chain combines TRBV9 with TRBJ1-2, with D maybe TRBD1 (6 bases). CDR3 length: 13 residues. V shed 0 bases and J shed 6 bases, with 9 bases lying between them. Germline CDR1 reads SGDLS; CDR2 reads YYNGEE. CDR3 bases: TGTGCCAGCAGCGTAGCGTCAGGGGATGGCTACACCTTC. Amino acid sequence: CASSVASGDGYTF.

The rearrangement links TRBV7-2 to TRBJ2-7; D possibly corresponds to TRBD2 (5 bases). V lost 3 bases and J lost 0, with 9 bases in between. CDR3 length: 14 amino acids. Germline V gives CDR1 SGHTA, CDR2 FQGNSA. The CDR3 DNA reads TGTGCCAGCAGCTTGTTCGCGGGCTCCTACGAGCAGTACTTC. Its protein is CASSLFAGSYEQYF.

The rearrangement uses TRBV7-9 and TRBJ2-7, with D maybe TRBD2 (6 bases). V lost 4 bases to trimming and J lost 3 bases, with 13 bases between them. Germline CDR1 reads SEHNR; CDR2 reads FQNEAQ (reference sequence). The CDR3 is 14 amino acids. The CDR3 here is CASSSRDWSYEQYF. For the CDR3, the DNA is TGTGCCAGCAGCTCCCGGGACTGGAGCTACGAGCAGTACTTC.

The count of this clone is one. The genes are TRBV6-6 and TRBJ1-1, with D maybe TRBD1 (5 bases). V lost 7 bases to trimming and J lost 1 base, with 10 bases between them. There are 13 residues in the CDR3. Germline values: CDR1 MNHNY, CDR2 SVGAGI (reference sequence). CDR3 coding DNA: TGTGCCAGCAATACACAGGAGAACACTGAAGCTTTCTTT. This translates into CASNTQENTEAFF.

The chain uses TRBV5-8 and TRBJ1-1; D gene uncertain. The germline CDR1 and CDR2 sequences are SGHTS and YDEGEE. The CDR3 is 11 amino acids. V was cut by 9 bases and J by 11 bases, with 17 bases left in between. In nucleotides, the CDR3 is TGTGCCACCAGTTATGGCTTGACTGCTTTCTTT. This encodes CATSYGLTAFF.

This sequence joins TRBV9 and TRBJ1-3; D call uncertain. Germline lookup yields CDR1 SGDLS and CDR2 YYNGEE. The CDR3 covers 14 residues. V lost 1 base, J lost 2 bases, and 7 bases lay in between. In nucleotides, the CDR3 is TGTGCCAGCAGCGTACAGTTTGCTGGAAACACCATATATTTT. This codes for CASSVQFAGNTIYF.

This rearrangement joins TRBV30 to TRBJ2-7; 7 nucleotides line up with TRBD1. Germline CDR1 reads GTSNPN; CDR2 reads SVGIG (reference sequence). The CDR3 loop spans 13 amino acids. V lost 5 bases to trimming and J lost 2 bases; unmatched junction nucleotides: 6. CDR3 DNA: TGTGCCTGGTGTATGGACAGGACCTACGAGCAGTACTTC. Translating gives CAWCMDRTYEQYF.

The V gene is TRBV5-4, the J gene TRBJ2-5; D remains unclear. This CDR3 is 12 amino acids long. V lost 5 bases to trimming and J lost 6 bases, with 11 bases between them. CDR1 and CDR2 from the germline V gene are SGHNT and YYREEE (reference sequence). For the CDR3, the DNA is TGTGCCAGCAGGGTGGATGGGCAGACCCAGTACTTC. Translating gives CASRVDGQTQYF.

This chain uses TRBV7-2 with TRBJ2-7; no reliable D call. This CDR3 is 11 amino acids long. Trimming pared 5 bases from V and 2 bases from J, leaving 4 bases between. Germline V gene lookup returns CDR1 SGHTA and CDR2 FQGNSA. Here the CDR3 reads CASSPAYEQYF. The CDR3 DNA reads TGTGCCAGCAGCCCCGCCTACGAGCAGTACTTC.

The genes are TRBV27 and TRBJ1-5; D call uncertain. Trimming shortened V by 2 bases and J by 2 bases, and 7 bases separated the two germline ends. CDR1 is MNHEY and CDR2 is SMNVEV in the germline V gene (reference sequence). The CDR3 runs to 14 residues. The DNA for the CDR3 is TGTGCCAGCAGTTTAGACTCCGGCAATCAGCCCCAGCATTTT. Amino acid sequence: CASSLDSGNQPQHF.

This rearrangement joins TRBV7-2 to TRBJ2-2, with D perhaps matching TRBD2 (6 bases). The CDR3 totals 15 residues. The V and J ends lost 5 bases and 7 bases respectively, with 17 bases between them. CDR1 is SGHTA, CDR2 FQGNSA, per germline. As DNA, the CDR3 is TGTGCCAGCAGCCTGTTGGGTGGCGGGGACGGGGAGCTGTTTTTT. Its protein product is CASSLLGGGDGELFF. Based on the CDR3 plus reference TRBV7-2 and TRBJ2-2, the full variable domain is GAGVSQSPSNKVTEKGKDVELRCDPISGHTALYWYRQSLGQGLEFLIYFQGNSAPDKSGLPSDRFSAERTGGSVSTLTIQRTQQEDSAVYLCASSLLGGGDGELFFGEGSRLTVL.

V is TRBV11-3 and J is TRBJ2-3, with D hard to call. Trimming pared 2 bases from V and 5 bases from J, leaving 8 bases between. The CDR3 loop spans 13 amino acids. Looked up from germline, CDR1 is SGHNT and CDR2 is YENEEA. Here the CDR3 reads CASSLLAEDTQYF. The CDR3 nucleotides are TGTGCCAGCAGCTTACTGGCAGAAGATACGCAGTATTTT.

This clone was seen a few times. The chain links TRBV6-1 to TRBJ2-7; no reliable D call. The CDR3 has 13 amino acids. Germline V CDR1 and CDR2: MNHNS, SASEGT. With 8 bases removed from V and 2 bases from J, the gap between germline ends came to 13 bases. The CDR3 DNA reads as TGTGCCAGCGGTATGGGCGAGACCTACGAGCAGTACTTC. Protein: CASGMGETYEQYF.